The following is a T cell receptor beta chain sequence with its context. The antigen is undetermined. Added by template switching were UMIs that each held a 6-nucleotide sample barcode. TCRdb reprocessed the 5' RACE reads and keeps a single row for each CDR3 protein, giving no DNA. Its clone listing holds about 160,000 distinct CDR3 sequences. These data come from a study of monozygotic twins with inflammatory bowel disease. The study, taken as a whole, reports: Evidence did not back any single strong signal or clonotype linked to IBD.

From whole blood, total RNA was isolated without any sorting of T cells. Germline-derived CDR1 and CDR2 are SEHNR and FQNEAQ (reference sequence). The CDR3 is made up of 14 amino acids. The sequenced sample was blood. The genes are TRBV7-9 and TRBJ1-4; there is no DNA to check the TCRdb D call of TRBD1. The TCR was taken from a human donor with ulcerative colitis or Crohn's disease, or a healthy co-twin of an affected twin (not recorded which). The CDR3 sequence is CVSSLAGGQEKLFF.